These 7 T cell receptor beta chains were sequenced from one sample in a study of immune heterogeneity within non-small cell lung tumors. As template, the study used bulk tumor genomic DNA at 500 to 750 ng per sample. Taken during surgery, several biopsies per primary tumor were spaced as far apart as possible within the tumor mass. Patients went through curative surgery, and their non-small cell lung cancer was untreated and newly diagnosed. Amplification of TCR beta CDR3 was performed by multiplex PCR with 32 V and 13 J primers. TCRdb re-called the multiplex PCR reads through MiXCR, storing one row per CDR3 protein. Here the sample spans some 6,100 distinct CDR3 sequences, roughly 21% being singletons. Sequenced material: lung tumor tissue. These TCRs come from a female donor with non-small cell lung cancer.

This clonotype came up a few times. V usage is TRBV7-2 and J usage is TRBJ2-5, with 7 bases that match TRBD1. Trimming cost V 5 bases and J 4 bases; bases outside gene matches: 4. The germline V gene encodes CDR1 SGHTA and CDR2 FQGNSA. The length of the CDR3 is 13 residues. The CDR3 bases are TGTGCCAGCAGCGACAGGGATTTAGAGACCCAGTACTTC. Its protein is CASSDRDLETQYF.

The chain is built from TRBV6-2 or TRBV6-3 and TRBJ1-6; 8 nucleotides line up with TRBD1. CDR1 and CDR2 (germline): MNHEY, SVGEGT. The CDR3 totals 18 residues. The V gene end was trimmed by 4 bases and the J gene end by 6 bases; junction bases not matched to a gene: 14. The CDR3 sequence: CASSSPRDRSRGNSPLHF. DNA for the CDR3: TGTGCCAGCAGTTCTCCCCGGGACAGGTCCCGCGGTAATTCACCCCTCCACTTT.

This clonotype is medium-sized by share. The rearrangement joins TRBV19 to TRBJ2-3, with D perhaps matching TRBD2 (5 bases). This CDR3 has 14 residues. CDR1 and CDR2 from the germline V gene are LNHDA and SQIVND (reference sequence). V lost 3 bases, J lost 4 bases, and 11 bases lay in between. CDR3 residues: CASSIPRDSDTQYF. CDR3 bases: TGTGCCAGTAGTATCCCACGGGATTCAGATACGCAGTATTTT.

This clonotype is labeled as medium-sized. The chain uses TRBV19 and TRBJ1-4, with D uncertain. Trimming took 4 bases from V and 5 from J, leaving 8 bases between them. Germline values: CDR1 LNHDA, CDR2 SQIVND (reference sequence). The CDR3 runs 13 residues. The CDR3 sequence is CASSTGINEKLFF. The CDR3 nucleotides read TGTGCCAGTAGTACCGGGATAAATGAAAAACTGTTTTTT.

This clonotype has only a few counts. This rearrangement joins TRBV10-3 to TRBJ2-5; 7 bases fit TRBD2. V dropped 4 bases and J dropped 4; count of bases not matched to a gene: 6. The CDR3 consists of 14 residues. In germline, CDR1 is ENHRY, CDR2 SYGVKD. DNA for the CDR3: TGTGCCATCAGTGGAATAGGGGAGGGAGAGACCCAGTACTTC. As protein: CAISGIGEGETQYF.

This chain links TRBV18 with TRBJ1-2; 7 bases map to TRBD1. The CDR3 covers 15 residues. Germline values: CDR1 KGHSH, CDR2 LQKENI. The trim removed 3 bases at V and 8 bases at J, leaving 12 bases unmatched. The CDR3 DNA sequence: TGTGCCAGCTCACCCCGCGGAGGGACAGTGTTGGGCTACACCTTC. Amino acid sequence: CASSPRGGTVLGYTF.

This clonotype was counted a single time. The chain recombines TRBV20-1 with TRBJ1-3, with TRBD1 identical over 9 bases. Germline V gene data show CDR1 as DFQATT and CDR2 as SNEGSKA (reference sequence). The CDR3 covers 15 residues. The ends lost 4 bases at V and 3 bases at J; junction bases unmatched: 7. The CDR3 is CSAIGQGRGGNTIYF. Written as DNA, the CDR3 is TGCAGTGCTATAGGACAGGGGAGAGGTGGAAACACCATATATTTT.